Reported below is one T cell receptor (beta chain). Clinical histories supplied by participants themselves formed the basis of cohort assignment. Resolution of symptoms, clearance, or two negative PCRs was present in recovered Cohort 3 donors. This sample was included in a study of blood T cell repertoires in COVID-19. The germline CDR1 and CDR2 sequences are LGHDT and YNNKEL (reference sequence). Between the trimmed V and J ends, which lost 5 bases and 8 bases, there was a span of 24 bases. The CDR3 has 16 amino acids. As handled by the study authors: Amplified reference gene primers provided the basis for estimating nucleated cell counts. Produced via immunoSEQ multiplex PCR; TCRdb's table is partial and in-frame only. V and J calls and clone size are those listed in that table; D and trimming were worked out from the DNA. The sample contains around 400,000 clones, roughly four fifths of which appear only once.

The chain uses TRBV3-1 (or the pseudogene TRBV3-2) and TRBJ2-5, with D tentatively TRBD1 (6 bases). The material sequenced was PBMCs or T cells enriched from blood (not recorded which). The sequence came from a woman between 45 and 65 years old who had recovered from COVID-19. The CDR3, as DNA: TGTGCCAGCAGCTACCAAACAGGGATTCAGGACGCAACCCAGTACTTC. Translation gives CASSYQTGIQDATQYF.